This is a list of T cell receptor beta chains from one sample in a study of OX40 agonist ivuxolimab in advanced cancers. TCRdb's table, derived via immunoSEQ multiplex PCR, lists solely in-frame clones and lacks some. The table lists tens of thousands of clones, around nine tenths of them singletons. Sequences were derived from CD4+ or CD8+ T cells sorted from blood, sampled in a trial of the OX40 agonist ivuxolimab. These receptors came from an adult with an advanced solid tumor such as melanoma, head and neck, liver or kidney cancer. Each CDR3 is given with its conserved first and last residue. A D gene is named only where the DNA matches it firmly.

v_gene	j_gene	len	d_gene	CDR3aa	CDR3nt
TRBV30	TRBJ1-2	14	.	CAWSVRGGNYGYTF	TGTGCCTGGAGTGTACGTGGCGGTAACTATGGCTACACCTTC
TRBV7-9	TRBJ1-3	15	.	CASSSPTGFGNTIYF	TGTGCCAGCAGCTCCCCAACAGGGTTTGGAAACACCATATATTTT
TRBV19	TRBJ2-5	14	TRBD2	CASSIAGVGETQYF	TGTGCCAGTAGTATCGCGGGGGTTGGCGAGACCCAGTACTTC
TRBV2	TRBJ2-2	19	TRBD2	CASSLLGTSGGVNTGELFF	TGTGCCAGCAGTCTGTTAGGGACTAGCGGGGGGGTAAACACCGGGGAGCTGTTTTTT
TRBV2	TRBJ2-1	14	.	CASSVRGGVNEQFF	TGTGCCAGCAGTGTTCGGGGTGGGGTCAATGAGCAGTTCTTC
TRBV15	TRBJ1-1	16	.	CATSRTGLGMNTEAFF	TGTGCCACCAGCAGAACGGGGTTAGGGATGAACACTGAAGCTTTCTTT
TRBV4-1	TRBJ1-3	19	.	CASSLKVLTAQSSGNTIYF	TGCGCCAGCAGCCTAAAAGTTTTGACAGCGCAATCCTCTGGAAACACCATATATTTT
TRBV6-6	TRBJ1-4	15	.	CASSYFWDGNEKLFF	TGTGCCAGCAGTTACTTCTGGGACGGTAATGAAAAACTGTTTTTT
TRBV30	TRBJ2-3	21	TRBD2	CAWRNTGTSGGAVYGTDTQYF	TGTGCCTGGAGGAACACCGGGACTAGCGGGGGGGCCGTCTACGGCACAGATACGCAGTATTTT
TRBV11-1	TRBJ2-7	14	.	CASSLGPSRGEQYF	TGTGCCAGCAGCTTAGGGCCTAGCAGGGGCGAGCAGTACTTC
TRBV9	TRBJ2-6	14	TRBD1	CASSVGDRGNGLTF	TGTGCCAGCAGCGTAGGGGACAGGGGGAACGGCCTGACTTTC
TRBV5-6	TRBJ2-7	13	.	CASSPKPSYEQYF	TGTGCCAGCAGCCCAAAACCCTCCTACGAGCAGTACTTC
TRBV11-2	TRBJ2-1	15	.	CASTRDNTPYNEQFF	TGTGCCAGCACCAGGGACAATACCCCCTACAATGAGCAGTTCTTC
TRBV2	TRBJ1-4	13	TRBD1	CASKGQFNEKLFF	TGTGCCAGCAAGGGACAGTTTAATGAAAAACTGTTTTTT
TRBV5-1	TRBJ2-5	15	.	CASSLEGGRQETQYF	TGCGCCAGCAGCTTGGAAGGGGGGAGGCAAGAGACCCAGTACTTC